The 31 T cell receptor beta chains below come from one sample, sequenced in a study of T-cell reconstitution after alpha-beta-depleted transplantation in children (TCRdb year 2016). The library relied on PCR. Reads for this sample came from an Illumina HiSeq 2500. TCR library preparation used molecular barcoding, with unique molecular identifiers applied to normalize quantification of the TCRbeta repertoire. TCRdb's own reprocessing of the public reads used fastp at Q25 and MiXCR and kept productive beta chains. CDR3 protein duplicates are merged, each entry listing the most common genes and DNA. Counted in this sample were around 270,000 distinct CDR3 sequences; about a tenth of them appeared once. The ten largest clones take up 7.5% of the sample. According to the study, the label for this sample's treatment or condition signals: allogeneic hematopoietic cell transplantation with graft depleted of TCRalphabeta T cells and CD19 B cells.

The material was PBMCs, obtained before TCRalphabeta/CD19-depleted stem cell transplant. Every receptor here comes from a boy in the first two years of life with acute myeloid leukemia, due to receive a stem cell transplant.

The sample holds many counts of this clonotype. This sequence joins TRBV6-6 and TRBJ1-1; D unresolved. Germline V CDR1 and CDR2: MNHNY, SVGAGI (reference sequence). The CDR3 sequence is 13 residues long. V was trimmed by 7 bases and J by 0 bases, leaving 9 bases between them. This CDR3 reads CASNDRLNTEAFF. CDR3 bases: TGTGCCAGCAATGACCGTTTGAACACTGAAGCTTTCTTT.

The chain joins TRBV12-3 or TRBV12-4 to TRBJ1-2; perhaps TRBD1 as D (5 bases). The CDR3 is 12 residues long. V gave up 6 bases and J gave up 7 bases, with 12 bases separating them. The CDR3 DNA sequence: TGTGCCAGCAGCACCCAGGGTTCTGGCTACACCTTC. It is translated as CASSTQGSGYTF.

This clonotype was picked up many times. J is TRBJ2-3 and V is TRBV3-1; tentative D call: TRBD2 (5 bases). V gave up 2 bases and J gave up 2 bases, with 11 bases separating them. This CDR3 is 15 amino acids long. CDR1 is LGHDT and CDR2 is YNNKEL in the germline V gene (reference sequence). CDR3 sequence: CASSQWTYNTDTQYF. CDR3 DNA: TGTGCCAGCAGCCAATGGACTTATAACACAGATACGCAGTATTTT.

Regarding this clonotype: One base away lies a much larger clone, so this may be a sequencing read error. J is TRBJ2-1 and V is TRBV12-3 or TRBV12-4; D gene unclear. V was clipped by 9 bases and J by 3 bases, with 9 bases between them. The CDR3 is made up of 12 amino acids. CDR3 protein: CASNGVYNEQFF. DNA of the CDR3: TGTGCCAGTAACGGTGTCTACAATGAGCAGTTCTTC.

This clonotype was counted at least ten times. V is TRBV29-1 and J is TRBJ2-3; tentative D call: TRBD2 (5 bases). The CDR3 length is 11 residues. CDR1 is SQVTM, CDR2 ANQGSEA, per germline. The germline V and J ends were trimmed by 3 bases and 10 bases, with 11 bases remaining between them. CDR3 sequence (DNA): TGCAGCGTTGAGGGCGAGGGTTCGCAGTATTTT. Translation gives CSVEGEGSQYF.

This clonotype showed up many times. This chain's CDR3 is CASSVGASEWEGEQFF. Written as DNA, the CDR3 is TGTGCCAGCAGCGTAGGGGCTAGCGAGTGGGAGGGTGAGCAGTTCTTC. J is TRBJ2-1 and V is TRBV9; TRBD2 matches at 7 bases. V lost 0 bases and J lost 9; bases outside the gene matches: 12. This CDR3 is built from 16 residues. CDR1 SGDLS and CDR2 YYNGEE come from the germline V gene.

This clonotype was recorded at least ten times. This chain connects TRBV27 to TRBJ2-7; D might be TRBD1 (6 bases). V lost 2 bases, J lost 3 bases, and 17 bases lay in between. The CDR3 consists of 16 residues. The germline V gene has CDR1 MNHEY and CDR2 SMNVEV (reference sequence). In DNA form, the CDR3 reads TGTGCCAGCAGTTTAAATTTCCCCACACAGGGCTACGAGCAGTACTTC. Translation: CASSLNFPTQGYEQYF.

The table lists this clonotype with many counts. The gene calls are TRBV5-1 and TRBJ2-7, with 7 bases fitting TRBD2. The length of the CDR3 is 14 residues. The germline V gene encodes CDR1 SGHRS and CDR2 YFSETQ. V shed 1 base, J shed 3 bases, and the junction held 4 bases outside the gene matches. The CDR3 sequence: CASSLTGGIYEQYF. The CDR3 DNA reads as TGCGCCAGCAGCTTGACGGGGGGAATCTACGAGCAGTACTTC.

There are many counts of this clonotype. The CDR3 coding sequence is TGCAGTGCTAGAGCCATGGGGTTGGGACCCACAGATACGCAGTATTTT. This gives the protein CSARAMGLGPTDTQYF. This chain joins TRBV20-1 and TRBJ2-3, with D perhaps being TRBD1 or TRBD2 (5 bases each). V shed 1 base and J shed 2 bases, with 16 bases lying between them. CDR3 length equals 16 residues. Germline CDR1 reads DFQATT; CDR2 reads SNEGSKA (reference sequence).

This clonotype was counted many times. This chain links TRBV11-2 with TRBJ2-1; D is possibly TRBD1 (5 bases). The CDR3 runs 13 residues. V was clipped by 5 bases and J by 7 bases, with 12 bases between them. CDR1 is SGHAT, CDR2 FQNNGV, per germline. CDR3 DNA sequence: TGTGCCAGCAGCATCGACAGAGTAAATGAGCAGTTCTTC. Its translation is CASSIDRVNEQFF.

This clonotype came up a few times. The gene calls are TRBV29-1 and TRBJ1-2; weak D call: TRBD1 (6 bases). Trimming cost V 6 bases and J 8 bases, with 16 bases left between them. This CDR3 is 12 amino acids long. Germline CDR1 SQVTM, CDR2 ANQGSEA. The CDR3 DNA is TGCAGCGTAGAACGGGGGGGCAAGGGCTACACCTTC. Translated, it gives CSVERGGKGYTF.

This clonotype was seen at least ten times. This sequence joins TRBV7-3 and TRBJ2-1, with 10 bases matching TRBD2. Germline CDR1 SGHTA, CDR2 FQGTGA. Trimming cost V 3 bases and J 3 bases; bases outside gene matches: 2. The CDR3 runs to 15 residues. The CDR3 coding sequence is TGTGCCAGCAGCTTGGGACTAGCGCACTACAATGAGCAGTTCTTC. Translated, it gives CASSLGLAHYNEQFF.

In its sample, this clonotype was seen many times. The CDR3 DNA reads as TGTGCCAGCAGTTCCCCGGGACAGGGAAGGAATGAGCAGTTCTTC. As protein: CASSSPGQGRNEQFF. The rearrangement links TRBV6-2 or TRBV6-3 to TRBJ2-1; 9 bases are shared with TRBD1. This CDR3 spans 15 amino acids. In germline, CDR1 is MNHEY, CDR2 SVGEGT. V was clipped by 4 bases and J by 7 bases; unmatched bases: 8.

This clonotype was observed many times. The gene calls are TRBV20-1 and TRBJ2-5; no clear D. Germline values: CDR1 DFQATT, CDR2 SNEGSKA (reference sequence). This CDR3 is built from 11 residues. The V gene lost 6 bases and the J gene lost 5 bases, with 10 bases spanning the gap. Here the CDR3 reads CSALLRETQYF. Written as DNA, the CDR3 is TGCAGTGCCTTACTACGGGAGACCCAGTACTTC.

V is TRBV11-2 and J is TRBJ2-1; TRBD2 is a possible D gene (6 bases). This CDR3 comprises 14 residues. V shed 5 bases and J shed 7 bases, with 15 bases lying between them. The germline gives CDR1 SGHAT, CDR2 FQNNGV. CDR3 coding DNA: TGTGCCAGCAGCCTCCGGGACTGGGGAAATGAGCAGTTCTTC. Translation gives CASSLRDWGNEQFF.

This clonotype was seen repeatedly, ten times or more. This rearrangement joins TRBV7-2 to TRBJ2-1; 7 nucleotides align to TRBD2. Germline CDR1 and CDR2: SGHTA and FQGNSA. Trimming removed 1 base from V and 2 bases from J; junction bases left unmatched: 2. The CDR3 has 15 residues. This CDR3 reads CASSLVSGAYNEQFF. CDR3 bases: TGTGCCAGCAGCTTAGTCAGCGGGGCCTACAATGAGCAGTTCTTC. Together with reference TRBV7-2 and TRBJ2-1, the CDR3 gives the full variable domain: GAGVSQSPSNKVTEKGKDVELRCDPISGHTALYWYRQSLGQGLEFLIYFQGNSAPDKSGLPSDRFSAERTGGSVSTLTIQRTQQEDSAVYLCASSLVSGAYNEQFFGPGTRLTVL.

The rearrangement links TRBV20-1 to TRBJ2-3; D tentatively fits TRBD1 or TRBD2 (5 bases each). The V gene lost 1 base and the J gene lost 0 bases, with 11 bases spanning the gap. CDR1 is DFQATT and CDR2 is SNEGSKA in the germline V gene (reference sequence). The CDR3 sequence is 15 residues long. The CDR3 spells CSARAPGTSTDTQYF. The CDR3, as DNA: TGCAGTGCTAGAGCCCCCGGGACGAGCACAGATACGCAGTATTTT.

The table lists this clonotype with a few counts. The chain joins TRBV12-3 or TRBV12-4 to TRBJ2-6; D call uncertain. V was clipped by 6 bases and J by 0 bases, with 12 bases between them. The CDR3 extends over 16 amino acids. The CDR3 DNA is TGTGCCAGCAGAACAGATAGTAGCTCTGGGGCCAACGTCCTGACTTTC. Amino acid sequence: CASRTDSSSGANVLTF.

This clonotype was counted many times. The V and J genes are TRBV24-1 and TRBJ2-3, with 7 bases identical to TRBD1. J gave up 0 bases and V 9 bases, and 5 bases lay outside the gene matches. Per germline, CDR1 KGHDR and CDR2 SFDVKD. CDR3 length: 14 amino acids. CDR3 loop: CATRGQISTDTQYF. The CDR3 DNA reads as TGTGCCACCCGGGGACAGATTAGCACAGATACGCAGTATTTT.

This clonotype was counted ten times or more. CDR3 protein: CASSSAGDEKLFF. The CDR3 DNA sequence: TGTGCCAGCAGTTCGGCAGGGGATGAAAAACTGTTTTTT. The genes are TRBV12-3 or TRBV12-4 and TRBJ1-4; a weak D match, TRBD1 (6 bases). V shed 4 bases and J shed 6 bases, with 9 bases lying between them. This CDR3 comprises 13 residues.

The chain combines TRBV11-3 with TRBJ2-7; TRBD1 matches 7 bases. The V segment lost 5 bases and the J segment 0 bases; nucleotides outside the gene matches: 10. Germline V lookup: CDR1 SGHNT, CDR2 YENEEA. The CDR3 has 16 amino acids. CDR3 coding DNA: TGTGCCAGCAGCCCCTATGTAGGGACAGCCTCCTACGAGCAGTACTTC. Encoded protein: CASSPYVGTASYEQYF.

Note on this clonotype: A much larger clone differs from this one at a single base, so this may be a read error. The rearrangement uses TRBV20-1 and TRBJ2-2; 9 bases match TRBD2. Germline V CDR1 and CDR2: DFQATT, SNEGSKA (reference sequence). Trimming cost V 3 bases and J 6 bases; bases outside gene matches: 5. The CDR3 totals 14 residues. CDR3 DNA: TGCAGTGCTAGGGCTAGCGGGACCGCCGGGGAGCTGTTTTTT. This sequence encodes CSARASGTAGELFF.

At least ten counts were recorded for this clonotype. This sequence joins TRBV7-9 and TRBJ2-3; D is unresolved. The CDR3 spans 13 residues. V was trimmed by 0 bases and J by 5 bases, leaving 6 bases between them. CDR1 and CDR2 from the germline V gene are SEHNR and FQNEAQ (reference sequence). This chain's CDR3 is CASSLAERDTQYF. The CDR3 DNA sequence: TGTGCCAGCAGCTTAGCAGAGAGAGATACGCAGTATTTT.

This clonotype was recorded at least ten times. This rearrangement joins TRBV12-3 or TRBV12-4 to TRBJ1-5; 8 nucleotides agree with TRBD1. The junction had 9 bases not matched to a gene; V was cut back by 5 bases and J by 9 bases. This CDR3 region has 14 residues. The CDR3 protein is CASSQGACPRPQHF. DNA of the CDR3: TGTGCCAGCAGTCAGGGGGCATGTCCTCGGCCCCAGCATTTT.

This clonotype has ten or more counts. The gene calls are TRBV5-1 and TRBJ2-7; 9 nucleotides align to TRBD1. Germline trimming cut 1 base from V and 1 base from J; bases unmatched to any gene: 3. CDR1 and CDR2 (germline): SGHRS, YFSETQ. This CDR3 is built from 15 residues. This CDR3 is CASSLIGTGSYEQYF. The DNA for the CDR3 is TGCGCCAGCAGCTTGATCGGGACAGGGTCCTACGAGCAGTACTTC.

This clonotype was counted a few times. V gene TRBV20-1 combines with J gene TRBJ1-1; D might be TRBD1 (6 bases). Trimming cost V 5 bases and J 6 bases, with 16 bases left between them. The V gene's germline CDR1 is DFQATT and CDR2 SNEGSKA (reference sequence). This CDR3 has 13 residues. The CDR3 sequence is CSAPQQGRAEAFF. CDR3 nucleotide sequence: TGCAGTGCTCCGCAGCAGGGGAGGGCTGAAGCTTTCTTT.

Here the CDR3 reads CASSIRQGRTNEKLFF. CDR3 sequence (DNA): TGTGCCAGCAGTATTCGACAGGGAAGAACTAATGAAAAACTGTTTTTT. The chain joins TRBV12-3 or TRBV12-4 to TRBJ1-4, with TRBD1 identical over 7 bases. V shed 5 bases and J 1 base; nucleotides not matched to a gene: 7. This CDR3 region has 16 residues.

This clonotype was observed many times. The genes are TRBV12-3 or TRBV12-4 and TRBJ1-1; the D gene is possibly TRBD1 (5 bases). Trimming stripped 0 bases from V and 4 bases from J, with 12 bases between. This CDR3 region has 15 residues. Written as DNA, the CDR3 is TGTGCCAGCAGTTTAGCCCCGGGGGGGAGCACTGAAGCTTTCTTT. Translated: CASSLAPGGSTEAFF.

This clonotype has only one observation. A read error may explain this, as a much larger clone is one base away. The chain uses TRBV27 and TRBJ1-1; weak D call: TRBD1 (5 bases). Germline CDR1 MNHEY, CDR2 SMNVEV (reference sequence). The CDR3 runs 17 residues. V was pared by 0 bases and J by 3 bases, with 17 bases between. CDR3 loop: CASSLSSDRARYTEAFF. The CDR3 nucleotides read TGTGCCAGCAGTTTATCATCCGACAGAGCTCGGTACACTGAAGCTTTCTTT.

This clonotype was detected ten times or more. This chain uses TRBV6-6 with TRBJ2-1; the D is unclear. The CDR3 spans 13 residues. The germline V gene has CDR1 MNHNY and CDR2 SVGAGI (reference sequence). Trimming left V 0 bases short and J 4 bases short, with 4 bases between. In DNA, the CDR3 is TGTGCCAGCAGTTACTCGGATTACAATGAGCAGTTCTTC. Translating gives CASSYSDYNEQFF.

This clonotype has at least ten counts. The chain joins TRBV27 to TRBJ2-7; unclear D gene. CDR1 is MNHEY, CDR2 SMNVEV, per germline (reference sequence). The ends were cut back, 2 bases at V and 11 bases at J, with 13 bases in the middle. The CDR3 runs 12 residues. CDR3 coding DNA: TGTGCCAGCAGTTTAGATGGGCTAATTGAGTACTTC. This gives the protein CASSLDGLIEYF.